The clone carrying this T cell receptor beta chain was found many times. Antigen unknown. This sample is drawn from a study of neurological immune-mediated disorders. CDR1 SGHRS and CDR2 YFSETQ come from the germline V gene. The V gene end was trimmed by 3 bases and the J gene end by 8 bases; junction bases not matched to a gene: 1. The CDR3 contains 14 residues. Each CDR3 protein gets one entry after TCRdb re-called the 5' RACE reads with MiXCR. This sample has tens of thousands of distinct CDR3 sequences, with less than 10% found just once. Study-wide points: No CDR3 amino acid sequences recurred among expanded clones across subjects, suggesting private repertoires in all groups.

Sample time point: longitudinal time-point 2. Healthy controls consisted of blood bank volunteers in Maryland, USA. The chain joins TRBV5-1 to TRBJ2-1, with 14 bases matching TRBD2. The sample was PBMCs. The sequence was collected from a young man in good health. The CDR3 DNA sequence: TGCGCCAGCAGCTCGGGACTAGCGGGAGATGAGCAGTTCTTC. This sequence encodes CASSSGLAGDEQFF.